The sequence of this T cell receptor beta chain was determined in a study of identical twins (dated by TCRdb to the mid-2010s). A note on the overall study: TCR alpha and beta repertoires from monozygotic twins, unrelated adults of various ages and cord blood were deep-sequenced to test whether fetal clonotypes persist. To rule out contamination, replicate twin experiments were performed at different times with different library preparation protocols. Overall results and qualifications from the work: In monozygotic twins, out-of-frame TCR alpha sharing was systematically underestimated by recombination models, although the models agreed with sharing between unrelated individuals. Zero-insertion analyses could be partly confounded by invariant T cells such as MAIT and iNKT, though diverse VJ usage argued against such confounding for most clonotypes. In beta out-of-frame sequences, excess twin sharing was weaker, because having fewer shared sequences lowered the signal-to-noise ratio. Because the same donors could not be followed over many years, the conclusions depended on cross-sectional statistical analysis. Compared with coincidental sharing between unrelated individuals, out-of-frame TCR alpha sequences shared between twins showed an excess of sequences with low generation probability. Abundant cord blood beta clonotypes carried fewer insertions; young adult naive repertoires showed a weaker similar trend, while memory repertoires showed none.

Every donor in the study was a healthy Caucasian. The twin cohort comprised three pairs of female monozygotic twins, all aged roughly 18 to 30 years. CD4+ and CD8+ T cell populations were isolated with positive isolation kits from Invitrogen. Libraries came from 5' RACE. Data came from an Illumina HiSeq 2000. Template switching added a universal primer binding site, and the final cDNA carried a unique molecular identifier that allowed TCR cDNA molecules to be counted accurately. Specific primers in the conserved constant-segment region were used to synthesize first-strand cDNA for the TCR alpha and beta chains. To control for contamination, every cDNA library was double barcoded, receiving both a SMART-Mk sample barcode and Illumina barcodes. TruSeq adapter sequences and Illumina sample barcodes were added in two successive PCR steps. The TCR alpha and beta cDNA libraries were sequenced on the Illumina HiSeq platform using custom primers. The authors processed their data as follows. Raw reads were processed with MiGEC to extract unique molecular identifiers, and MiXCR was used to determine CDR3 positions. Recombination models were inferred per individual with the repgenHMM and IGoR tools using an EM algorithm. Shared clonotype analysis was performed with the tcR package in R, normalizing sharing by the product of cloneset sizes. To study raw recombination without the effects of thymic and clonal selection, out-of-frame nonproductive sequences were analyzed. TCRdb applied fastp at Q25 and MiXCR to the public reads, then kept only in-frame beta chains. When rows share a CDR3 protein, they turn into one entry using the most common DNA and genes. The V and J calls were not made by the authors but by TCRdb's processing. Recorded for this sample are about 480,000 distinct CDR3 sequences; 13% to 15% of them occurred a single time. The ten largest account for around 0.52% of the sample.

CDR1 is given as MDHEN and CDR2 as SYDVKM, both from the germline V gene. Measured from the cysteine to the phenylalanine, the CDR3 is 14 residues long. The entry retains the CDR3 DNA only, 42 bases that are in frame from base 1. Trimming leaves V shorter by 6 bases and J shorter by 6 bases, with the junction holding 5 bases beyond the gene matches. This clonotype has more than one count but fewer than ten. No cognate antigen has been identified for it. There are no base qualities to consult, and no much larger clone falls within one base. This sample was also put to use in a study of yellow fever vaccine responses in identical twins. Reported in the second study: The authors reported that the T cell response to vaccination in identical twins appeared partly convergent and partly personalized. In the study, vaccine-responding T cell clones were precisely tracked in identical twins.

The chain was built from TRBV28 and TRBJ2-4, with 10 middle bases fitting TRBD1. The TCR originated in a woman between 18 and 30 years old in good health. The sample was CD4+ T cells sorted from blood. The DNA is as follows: TGTGCCAGCAGCTTCAGGGACAGGGGAAACATTCAGTACTTC. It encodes CASSFRDRGNIQYF.